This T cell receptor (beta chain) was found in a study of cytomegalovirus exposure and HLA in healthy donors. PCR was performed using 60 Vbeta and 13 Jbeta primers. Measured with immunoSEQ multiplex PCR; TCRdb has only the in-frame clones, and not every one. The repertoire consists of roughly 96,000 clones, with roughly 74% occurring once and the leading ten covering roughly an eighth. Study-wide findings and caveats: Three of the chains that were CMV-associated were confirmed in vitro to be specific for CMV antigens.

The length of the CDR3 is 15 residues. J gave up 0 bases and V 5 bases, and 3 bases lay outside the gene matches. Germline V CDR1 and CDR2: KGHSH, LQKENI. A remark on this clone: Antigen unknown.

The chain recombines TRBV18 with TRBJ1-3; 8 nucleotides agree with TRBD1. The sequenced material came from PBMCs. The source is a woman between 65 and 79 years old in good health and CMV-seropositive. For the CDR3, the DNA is TGTGCCAGCTCATCTGACAGGGGCTCTGGAAACACCATATATTTT. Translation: CASSSDRGSGNTIYF.